This T cell receptor (beta chain) was retrieved from a study of control samples from healthy donors and cancer patients. Profiling relied on immunoSEQ multiplex PCR, and the TCRdb table lists in-frame clones only, not all of them. This sample carries some 150,000 clones, approximately 94% of them seen once, and the ten largest clones take about 14%. CDR1 is LGHNA, CDR2 YNFKEQ, per germline. With 0 bases removed from V and 0 bases from J, the gap between germline ends came to 11 bases. The CDR3 covers 16 residues. The receptor's source is a man aged 55 to 70 with colorectal cancer. The chain has TRBV4-2 and TRBJ1-2; the D is unclear. Sequences were obtained from PBMCs. The CDR3 is CASSQDIGEANYGYTF. CDR3 nucleotide sequence: TGTGCCAGCAGCCAAGATATCGGGGAAGCTAACTATGGCTACACCTTC.